One sample yielded the 10 T cell receptor beta chains listed below, sequenced in a study of blood T cells in healthy people across ages. With a J-beta primer mix and a sample-barcoded 5' primer, a second PCR ran about 7 to 12 cycles. TCRdb reprocessed the 5' RACE reads via MiXCR and lists one record per CDR3 protein. The table has roughly 1.9 million distinct CDR3 sequences, roughly 43% seen once. Sequencing was done on a sample of blood. The receptor source for this set is a human donor in good health.

This rearrangement joins TRBV25-1 to TRBJ2-3, with D tentatively TRBD2 (5 bases). CDR1 and CDR2 (germline): MGHDK, SYGVNS. V was clipped by 8 bases and J by 6 bases, with 12 bases between them. The CDR3 runs to 12 residues. CDR3 nucleotides: TGTGCCAGCGAACTAGAGCATGATACGCAGTATTTT. Amino acid sequence: CASELEHDTQYF.

The chain employs TRBV5-4 and TRBJ1-6; D is perhaps TRBD1 (5 bases). Germline V CDR1 and CDR2: SGHNT, YYREEE (reference sequence). This CDR3 has 16 amino acids. V lost 4 bases and J 7 bases, leaving 18 bases between the germline ends. The CDR3 sequence: CASSPGAPTPNSPLHF. The CDR3 DNA follows: TGTGCCAGCAGCCCTGGGGCACCCACCCCAAATTCACCCCTCCACTTT. The variable domain in full, with the rest retrieved from reference TRBV5-4 and TRBJ1-6, is ETGVTQSPTHLIKTRGQQVTLRCSSQSGHNTVSWYQQALGQGPQFIFQYYREEENGRGNFPPRFSGLQFPNYSSELNVNALELDDSALYLCASSPGAPTPNSPLHFGNGTRLTVT.

This clonotype showed up just a few times. V usage is TRBV12-3 or TRBV12-4 and J usage is TRBJ1-2; D remains ambiguous. The CDR3 length is 15 residues. The V gene lost 6 bases and the J gene lost 2 bases, with 16 bases spanning the gap. The CDR3 nucleotides read TGTGCCAGCAGAAACGCGGGAGGCGGCAACTATGGCTACACCTTC. As protein: CASRNAGGGNYGYTF.

The chain employs TRBV15 and TRBJ1-1; tentative D call: TRBD1 (6 bases). Germline V lookup: CDR1 LNHNV, CDR2 YYDKDF (reference sequence). V was clipped by 0 bases and J by 0 bases, with 14 bases between them. This CDR3 spans 17 amino acids. For the CDR3, the DNA is TGTGCCACCAGCAGAGAGAAAGGTGGGGACATGAACACTGAAGCTTTCTTT. The encoded protein is CATSREKGGDMNTEAFF.

This clonotype was detected only a few times. The gene calls are TRBV28 and TRBJ2-1; perhaps TRBD1 as D (6 bases). This CDR3 region has 13 residues. The V end was cut by 5 bases, the J end by 4 bases, with 9 bases between. Germline CDR1 reads MDHEN; CDR2 reads SYDVKM. CDR3 DNA sequence: TGTGCCAGCAGTGGGACAACGTACAATGAGCAGTTCTTC. It translates to CASSGTTYNEQFF.

The table lists this clonotype with many counts. V gene TRBV12-5 combines with J gene TRBJ2-3; TRBD2 is a possible D gene (6 bases). Trimming took off 6 bases at V and 0 bases at J, with 16 bases between the two ends. The CDR3 is 16 residues long. Germline V gene data show CDR1 as LGHNT and CDR2 as FRNRAP. The CDR3 loop is CASGLAPETSTDTQYF. The CDR3 DNA reads TGTGCTAGTGGCCTAGCGCCAGAGACTAGCACAGATACGCAGTATTTT.

The rearrangement joins TRBV20-1 to TRBJ2-3, with 8 bases lining up with TRBD2. After removal of 0 bases from V and 1 base from J, the junction contained 3 bases not matched to a gene. There are 15 residues in the CDR3. Per germline, CDR1 DFQATT and CDR2 SNEGSKA (reference sequence). The CDR3 reads CSARDGSGGTDTQYF. CDR3 DNA sequence: TGCAGTGCTAGAGATGGTAGCGGGGGCACAGATACGCAGTATTTT.

This clonotype occurred a few times. This chain uses TRBV11-3 with TRBJ2-3, with 8 bases identical to TRBD2. V lost 8 bases and J lost 1; bases outside the gene matches: 20. The CDR3 consists of 19 residues. Germline CDR1 reads SGHNT; CDR2 reads YENEEA. CDR3 in DNA: TGTGCCAGCGGAACCGCAACCGGGACTAGGGGAGGAGGCACAGATACGCAGTATTTT. It encodes CASGTATGTRGGGTDTQYF.

This clonotype was picked up a small number of times. The chain couples TRBV5-1 to TRBJ2-7; 10 positions match TRBD2. The germline V gene encodes CDR1 SGHRS and CDR2 YFSETQ. The CDR3 has 17 residues. J gave up 0 bases and V 0 bases, and 6 bases lay outside the gene matches. For the CDR3, the DNA is TGCGCCAGCAGCTTGGCCGTAGCGGGGGGCTTCTCCTACGAGCAGTACTTC. It codes for CASSLAVAGGFSYEQYF. Variable domain in full (rest from reference TRBV5-1 and TRBJ2-7): KAGVTQTPRYLIKTRGQQVTLSCSPISGHRSVSWYQQTPGQGLQFLFEYFSETQRNKGNFPGRFSGRQFSNSRSEMNVSTLELGDSALYLCASSLAVAGGFSYEQYFGPGTRLTVT.

The DNA for the CDR3 is TGTGCCAGCACCCTCGACTCCTACGAGCAGTACTTC. Encoded protein: CASTLDSYEQYF. The chain couples TRBV7-9 to TRBJ2-7; D unresolved. V lost 7 bases and J lost 0, with 7 bases in between. The CDR3 sequence is 12 residues long. The V gene's germline CDR1 is SEHNR and CDR2 FQNEAQ (reference sequence).